This record concerns one T cell receptor (beta chain) sequence. This record belongs to a study of blood T cell repertoires in COVID-19. Study details: The study drew acute and convalescent COVID-19 samples from the United States, Italy and Spain. PBMCs, B-cell-depleted T cells, or T cells provided the cDNA or gDNA that made up the material.

Germline V CDR1 and CDR2: MNHNY, SVGAGI (reference sequence). V was clipped by 5 bases and J by 8 bases; unmatched bases: 4. The CDR3 totals 12 residues. TCRdb's table, derived via immunoSEQ multiplex PCR, lists solely in-frame clones and lacks some. The sample records about 130,000 clones, 65% to 90% being singletons. The genes are TRBV6-6 and TRBJ1-1, with 8 bases that match TRBD1. The sequence came from a woman of 80 years or more with acute or convalescent COVID-19. The sequenced sample was peripheral blood. The CDR3 spells CASSPRDREAFF. The CDR3 DNA reads TGTGCCAGCAGTCCCCGGGACAGGGAAGCTTTCTTT.